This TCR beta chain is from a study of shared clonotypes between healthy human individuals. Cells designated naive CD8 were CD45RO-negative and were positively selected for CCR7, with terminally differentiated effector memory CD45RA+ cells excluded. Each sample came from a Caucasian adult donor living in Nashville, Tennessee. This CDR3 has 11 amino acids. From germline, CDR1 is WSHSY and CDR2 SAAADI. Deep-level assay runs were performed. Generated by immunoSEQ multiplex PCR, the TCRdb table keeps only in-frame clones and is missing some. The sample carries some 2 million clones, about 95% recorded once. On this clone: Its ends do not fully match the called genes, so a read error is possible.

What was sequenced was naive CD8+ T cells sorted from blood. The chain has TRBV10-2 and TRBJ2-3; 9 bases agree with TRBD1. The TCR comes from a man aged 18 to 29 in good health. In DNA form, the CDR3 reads TGCGCCAGCAGTGAGGGGGACAGGGCGCTTTTT. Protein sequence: CASSEGDRALF.